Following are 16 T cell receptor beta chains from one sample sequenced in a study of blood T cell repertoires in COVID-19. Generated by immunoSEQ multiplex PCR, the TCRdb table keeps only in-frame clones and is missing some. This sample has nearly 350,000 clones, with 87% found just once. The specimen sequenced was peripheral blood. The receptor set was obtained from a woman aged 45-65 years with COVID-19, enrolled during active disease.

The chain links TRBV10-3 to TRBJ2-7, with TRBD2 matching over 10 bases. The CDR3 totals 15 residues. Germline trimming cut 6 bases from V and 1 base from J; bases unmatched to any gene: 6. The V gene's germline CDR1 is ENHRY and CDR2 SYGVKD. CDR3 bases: TGTGCCATCAGAGGGAGCGGGGGGGATTCCTACGAGCAGTACTTC. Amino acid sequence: CAIRGSGGDSYEQYF.

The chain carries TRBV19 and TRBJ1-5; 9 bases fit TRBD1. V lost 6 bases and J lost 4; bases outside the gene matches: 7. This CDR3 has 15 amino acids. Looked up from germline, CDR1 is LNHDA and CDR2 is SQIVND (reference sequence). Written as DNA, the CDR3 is TGTGCCAGTAGAGAAACAGGGGGCGGAAATCAGCCCCAGCATTTT. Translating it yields CASRETGGGNQPQHF.

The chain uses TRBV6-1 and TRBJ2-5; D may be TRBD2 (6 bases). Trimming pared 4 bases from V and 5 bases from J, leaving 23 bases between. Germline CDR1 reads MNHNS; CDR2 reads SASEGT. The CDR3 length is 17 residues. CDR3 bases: TGTGCCAGCAGTGGAGGAGGTGGATTGACCCGGGGGGAGACCCAGTACTTC. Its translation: CASSGGGGLTRGETQYF.

CDR3 sequence (DNA): TGTGCCAGCAGCTTTCGTCTAGCGGAGAACGAGCAGTACTTC. This sequence encodes CASSFRLAENEQYF. The chain combines TRBV5-6 with TRBJ2-7, with 7 positions matching TRBD2. The CDR3 length is 14 residues. CDR1 and CDR2 from the germline V gene are SGHDT and YYEEEE. Trimming took 2 bases from V and 5 from J; bases not matched to a gene: 7.

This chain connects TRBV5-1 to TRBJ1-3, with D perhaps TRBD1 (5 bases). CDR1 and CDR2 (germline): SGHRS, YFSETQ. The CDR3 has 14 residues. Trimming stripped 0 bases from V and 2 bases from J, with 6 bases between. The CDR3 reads CASSLGRAGNTIYF. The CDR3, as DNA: TGCGCCAGCAGCTTGGGCAGGGCTGGAAACACCATATATTTT. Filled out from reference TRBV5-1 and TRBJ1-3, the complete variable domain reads KAGVTQTPRYLIKTRGQQVTLSCSPISGHRSVSWYQQTPGQGLQFLFEYFSETQRNKGNFPGRFSGRQFSNSRSEMNVSTLELGDSALYLCASSLGRAGNTIYFGEGSWLTVV.

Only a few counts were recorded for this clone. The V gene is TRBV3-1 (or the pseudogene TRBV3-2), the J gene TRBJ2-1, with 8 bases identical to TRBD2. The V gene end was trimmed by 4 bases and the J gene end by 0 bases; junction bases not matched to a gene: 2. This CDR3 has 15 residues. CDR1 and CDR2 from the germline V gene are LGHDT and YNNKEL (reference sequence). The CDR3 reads CASSLREGSYNEQFF. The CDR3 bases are TGTGCCAGCAGCCTACGGGAGGGCTCCTACAATGAGCAGTTCTTC.

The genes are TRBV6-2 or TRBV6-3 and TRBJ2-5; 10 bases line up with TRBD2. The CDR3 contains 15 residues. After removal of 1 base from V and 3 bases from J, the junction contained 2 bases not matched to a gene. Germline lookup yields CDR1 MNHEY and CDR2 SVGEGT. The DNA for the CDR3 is TGTGCCAGCAGTTACTTTGGACTAGCGGAAGAGACCCAGTACTTC. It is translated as CASSYFGLAEETQYF.

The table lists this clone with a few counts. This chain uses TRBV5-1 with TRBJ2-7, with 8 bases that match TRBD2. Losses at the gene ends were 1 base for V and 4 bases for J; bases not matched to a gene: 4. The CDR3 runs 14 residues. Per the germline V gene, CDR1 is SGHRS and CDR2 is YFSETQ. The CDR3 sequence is CASSLTPGGYEQYF. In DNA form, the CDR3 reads TGCGCCAGCAGCTTGACCCCGGGGGGGTACGAGCAGTACTTC.

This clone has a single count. CDR3 coding DNA: TGTGCCAGCAGCACTAGACAGGGCATTAATGAAAAACTGTTTTTT. Its translation: CASSTRQGINEKLFF. This chain joins TRBV13 and TRBJ1-4, with TRBD1 matching 7 bases. CDR3 length: 15 amino acids. CDR1 is PRHDT and CDR2 is FYEKMQ in the germline V gene (reference sequence). J was trimmed by 4 bases and V by 5 bases; bases with no gene match: 7.

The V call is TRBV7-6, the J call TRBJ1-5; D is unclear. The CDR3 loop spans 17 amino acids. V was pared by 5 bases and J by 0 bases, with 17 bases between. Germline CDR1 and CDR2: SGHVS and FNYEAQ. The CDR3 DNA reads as TGTGCCAGCAGCCCCAGCTCGGCAGGTTTTAGCAATCAGCCCCAGCATTTT. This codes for CASSPSSAGFSNQPQHF.

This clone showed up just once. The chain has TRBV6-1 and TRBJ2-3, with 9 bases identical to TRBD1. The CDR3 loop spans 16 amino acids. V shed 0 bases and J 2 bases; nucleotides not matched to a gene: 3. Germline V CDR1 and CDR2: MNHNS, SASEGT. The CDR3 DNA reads TGTGCCAGCAGTGAAGCGTGGACAGGGGCCACAGATACGCAGTATTTT. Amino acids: CASSEAWTGATDTQYF.

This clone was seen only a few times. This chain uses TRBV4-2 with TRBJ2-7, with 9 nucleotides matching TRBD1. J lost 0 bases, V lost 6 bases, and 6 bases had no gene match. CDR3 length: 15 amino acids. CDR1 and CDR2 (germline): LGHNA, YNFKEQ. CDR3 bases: TGTGCCAGCAGTGGGACAGGGTCATCCTCCTACGAGCAGTACTTC. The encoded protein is CASSGTGSSSYEQYF.

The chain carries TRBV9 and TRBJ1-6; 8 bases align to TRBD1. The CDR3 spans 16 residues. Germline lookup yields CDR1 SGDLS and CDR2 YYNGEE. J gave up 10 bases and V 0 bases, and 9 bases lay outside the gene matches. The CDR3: CASSVGRQGWTSPLHF. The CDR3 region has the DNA TGTGCCAGCAGCGTAGGGAGACAGGGGTGGACGTCACCCCTCCACTTT.

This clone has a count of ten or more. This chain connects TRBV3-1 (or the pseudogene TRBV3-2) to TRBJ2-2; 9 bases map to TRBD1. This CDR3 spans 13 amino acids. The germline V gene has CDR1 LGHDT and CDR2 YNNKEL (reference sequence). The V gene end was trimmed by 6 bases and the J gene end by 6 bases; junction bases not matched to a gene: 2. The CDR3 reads CASSRQGAGELFF. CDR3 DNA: TGTGCCAGCAGTCGACAGGGGGCCGGGGAGCTGTTTTTT.

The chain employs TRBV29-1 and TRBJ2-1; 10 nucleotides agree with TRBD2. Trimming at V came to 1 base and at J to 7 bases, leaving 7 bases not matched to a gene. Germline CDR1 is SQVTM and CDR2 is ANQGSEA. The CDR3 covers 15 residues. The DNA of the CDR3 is TGCAGCGTTGAAGGCACTAGCGGGATAGGTAATGAGCAGTTCTTC. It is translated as CSVEGTSGIGNEQFF.

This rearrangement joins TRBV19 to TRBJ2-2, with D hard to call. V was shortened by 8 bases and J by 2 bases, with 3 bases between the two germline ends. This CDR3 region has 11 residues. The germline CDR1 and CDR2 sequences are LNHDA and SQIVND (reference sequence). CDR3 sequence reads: CASHNTGELFF. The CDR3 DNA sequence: TGTGCCAGTCATAACACCGGGGAGCTGTTTTTT.